These 31 T cell receptor beta chains were sequenced from one sample in a study of shared clonotypes between healthy human individuals. Sequenced by immunoSEQ multiplex PCR; TCRdb stores in-frame clones only, minus some. Among some 1.5 million clones listed, roughly 96% were seen once. Sequenced input: naive CD4+ T cells sorted from blood. Sample subset: CD45RA+ positively selected. Source of these receptors: a man between 25 and 39 years old in good health.

With regard to this clone: Other DNA sequences in the sample encode the same CDR3. J is TRBJ2-7 and V is TRBV19; 8 nucleotides line up with TRBD2. The V segment lost 5 bases and the J segment 0 bases; nucleotides outside the gene matches: 3. Germline V lookup: CDR1 LNHDA, CDR2 SQIVND (reference sequence). The CDR3 covers 14 residues. The CDR3 nucleotides are TGTGCCAGTAGTCCGGGACTAGTCTCCTACGAGCAGTACTTC. Residues: CASSPGLVSYEQYF.

The chain joins TRBV7-6 to TRBJ2-4; TRBD2 is a possible D gene (5 bases). The CDR3 has 15 residues. V lost 2 bases to trimming and J lost 2 bases, with 10 bases between them. In germline, CDR1 is SGHVS, CDR2 FNYEAQ. The DNA for the CDR3 is TGTGCCAGCAGCTTAAATCCGGGAACCAAAAACATTCAGTACTTC. Protein sequence: CASSLNPGTKNIQYF.

As concerns this clone: At one end the junction does not follow the germline gene, possibly because of a read error. This chain links TRBV5-4 with TRBJ2-6; D gene unclear. Germline lookup yields CDR1 SGHNT and CDR2 YYREEE (reference sequence). The CDR3 length is 16 residues. The CDR3 loop reads CASTLDGISGANVLTF. In DNA form, the CDR3 reads TGTGCCAGCACCTTGGATGGAATCTCTGGGGCCAACGTCCTGACTTTC.

In nucleotides, the CDR3 is TGTGCCAGCAGGCTCTCTGGGAACACCGGGGAGCTGTTTTTT. Translating it yields CASRLSGNTGELFF. The chain uses TRBV6-4 and TRBJ2-2; D gene ambiguous. The ends were cut back, 6 bases at V and 1 base at J, with 9 bases in the middle. Per the germline V gene, CDR1 is MRHNA and CDR2 is SNTAGT. The CDR3 totals 14 residues.

The chain employs TRBV7-2 and TRBJ1-4; unclear D gene. This CDR3 is built from 15 residues. The germline V and J ends were trimmed by 4 bases and 6 bases, with 15 bases remaining between them. The germline V gene has CDR1 SGHTA and CDR2 FQGNSA. The CDR3 bases are TGTGCCAGCAGCTCCCCTACCCGTCTGGATGAAAAACTGTTTTTT. Amino acids: CASSSPTRLDEKLFF.

The CDR3 loop is CASSLFAEETGELFF. DNA for the CDR3: TGCGCCAGCAGCTTGTTTGCAGAAGAAACCGGGGAGCTGTTTTTT. The gene calls are TRBV5-1 and TRBJ2-2; no clear D gene. Germline V gene data show CDR1 as SGHRS and CDR2 as YFSETQ. The CDR3 totals 15 residues. V lost 1 base, J lost 5 bases, and 12 bases lay in between. Based on the CDR3 plus reference TRBV5-1 and TRBJ2-2, the full variable domain is KAGVTQTPRYLIKTRGQQVTLSCSPISGHRSVSWYQQTPGQGLQFLFEYFSETQRNKGNFPGRFSGRQFSNSRSEMNVSTLELGDSALYLCASSLFAEETGELFFGEGSRLTVL.

The chain is built from TRBV28 and TRBJ1-2; maybe TRBD1 (6 bases). Trimming pared 3 bases from V and 2 bases from J, leaving 10 bases between. CDR1 MDHEN and CDR2 SYDVKM come from the germline V gene. The CDR3 runs 14 residues. The CDR3 DNA sequence: TGTGCCAGCAGTTTCCCGGGACAAAACTATGGCTACACCTTC. This encodes CASSFPGQNYGYTF.

This clone was seen once. The chain joins TRBV6-1 to TRBJ2-3; TRBD2 might be the D (5 bases). The CDR3 is 13 residues long. The germline gives CDR1 MNHNS, CDR2 SASEGT. CDR3 amino acids: CVIRGRSTDTQYF. The CDR3 coding sequence is TGTGTTATTCGAGGGCGGAGCACAGATACGCAGTATTTT.

The chain links TRBV27 to TRBJ1-2, with a possible D match to TRBD1 (5 bases). Trimming cost V 2 bases and J 2 bases, with 9 bases left between them. Per germline, CDR1 MNHEY and CDR2 SMNVEV (reference sequence). This CDR3 contains 14 residues. The CDR3 DNA follows: TGTGCCAGCAGTTTAGATTCAGGGAACTATGGCTACACCTTC. This translates into CASSLDSGNYGYTF.

V is TRBV9 and J is TRBJ2-1; no reliable D call. The V gene's germline CDR1 is SGDLS and CDR2 YYNGEE. The CDR3 has 15 residues. V lost 1 base and J lost 0, with 8 bases in between. DNA for the CDR3: TGTGCCAGCAGCGTAAGGGCATCCTCCTACAATGAGCAGTTCTTC. This gives the protein CASSVRASSYNEQFF.

This clone has more than one count but fewer than ten. The V gene is TRBV7-2, the J gene TRBJ1-5; D is unresolved. Trimming left V 6 bases short and J 7 bases short, with 10 bases between. CDR1 is SGHTA, CDR2 FQGNSA, per germline. The CDR3 is 12 residues long. The CDR3 bases are TGTGCCAGCAGGGAGGGCGGGCAGCCCCAGCATTTT. It is translated as CASREGGQPQHF.

The chain employs TRBV7-2 and TRBJ2-3, with TRBD2 matching 11 bases. Germline V CDR1 and CDR2: SGHTA, FQGNSA. This CDR3 is 15 amino acids long. Losses at the gene ends were 4 bases for V and 4 bases for J; bases not matched to a gene: 4. The CDR3 spells CASSSIAGGADTQYF. DNA for the CDR3: TGTGCCAGCAGCTCCATAGCGGGAGGGGCAGATACGCAGTATTTT.

The V gene is TRBV18, the J gene TRBJ2-2; possibly TRBD2 for D (5 bases). The CDR3 spans 16 residues. Trimming stripped 6 bases from V and 0 bases from J, with 14 bases between. Germline-derived CDR1 and CDR2 are KGHSH and LQKENI. The CDR3 loop reads CASSNHGVANTGELFF. For the CDR3, the DNA is TGTGCCAGCTCCAACCACGGGGTGGCGAACACCGGGGAGCTGTTTTTT.

The chain has TRBV14 and TRBJ1-3, with D maybe TRBD1 (6 bases). Germline CDR1 SGHDN, CDR2 FVKESK. The ends were cut back, 4 bases at V and 0 bases at J, with 13 bases in the middle. The CDR3 consists of 16 residues. The CDR3 region is CASSLTGRYSGNTIYF. The DNA for the CDR3 is TGTGCCAGCAGCCTGACAGGCAGATACTCTGGAAACACCATATATTTT.

This chain connects TRBV15 to TRBJ2-2; 7 nucleotides agree with TRBD1. This CDR3 has 16 amino acids. The germline gives CDR1 LNHNV, CDR2 YYDKDF (reference sequence). V was pared by 2 bases and J by 3 bases, with 6 bases of the junction left unmatched. CDR3 loop: CATSRKRGLYTGELFF. The CDR3 nucleotides are TGTGCCACCAGCAGAAAAAGGGGGCTCTACACCGGGGAGCTGTTTTTT.

This rearrangement joins TRBV29-1 to TRBJ2-2; TRBD1 is a possible D gene (6 bases). This CDR3 is built from 12 residues. The ends were cut back, 7 bases at V and 6 bases at J, with 12 bases in the middle. Germline V CDR1 and CDR2: SQVTM, ANQGSEA. Here the CDR3 DNA reads TGCAGCGCCTCACAGGGACCCGGGGAGCTGTTTTTT. This gives the protein CSASQGPGELFF.

The rearrangement links TRBV5-4 to TRBJ2-7; D might be TRBD1 (7 bases). The CDR3 is 13 residues long. The V gene lost 4 bases and the J gene lost 2 bases, with 10 bases spanning the gap. In germline, CDR1 is SGHNT, CDR2 YYREEE (reference sequence). As DNA, the CDR3 is TGTGCCAGCAGCATCAGGGGGGCCTACGAGCAGTACTTC. Amino acid sequence: CASSIRGAYEQYF. Complete variable domain (other parts from reference TRBV5-4 and TRBJ2-7): ETGVTQSPTHLIKTRGQQVTLRCSSQSGHNTVSWYQQALGQGPQFIFQYYREEENGRGNFPPRFSGLQFPNYSSELNVNALELDDSALYLCASSIRGAYEQYFGPGTRLTVT.

The rearrangement joins TRBV19 to TRBJ2-1, with D possibly being TRBD1 (5 bases). This CDR3 is built from 14 residues. V lost 8 bases to trimming and J lost 0 bases, with 11 bases between them. Germline V lookup: CDR1 LNHDA, CDR2 SQIVND (reference sequence). The CDR3 here is CASRTGSSYNEQFF. The CDR3 coding sequence is TGTGCCAGTCGAACAGGAAGCTCCTACAATGAGCAGTTCTTC.

The chain is built from TRBV10-3 and TRBJ2-7; D possibly corresponds to TRBD2 (5 bases). V dropped 2 bases and J dropped 3 bases, with 14 bases sitting between them. The CDR3 has 15 amino acids. The germline V gene has CDR1 ENHRY and CDR2 SYGVKD. The DNA for the CDR3 is TGTGCCATCAGTGAGCCGAGCATCGGGGACTACGAGCAGTACTTC. Translating it yields CAISEPSIGDYEQYF.

The chain links TRBV2 to TRBJ1-5; TRBD1 is a possible D gene (5 bases). This CDR3 has 16 residues. CDR1 SNHLY and CDR2 FYNNEI come from the germline V gene. With 7 bases removed from V and 0 bases from J, the gap between germline ends came to 16 bases. The CDR3 region is CASNEGSRVSNQPQHF. For the CDR3, the DNA is TGTGCCAGCAATGAGGGGTCTCGGGTTAGCAATCAGCCCCAGCATTTT.

The J gene is TRBJ2-1, the V gene TRBV10-3; 9 nucleotides match TRBD2. The CDR3 covers 15 residues. The germline V gene has CDR1 ENHRY and CDR2 SYGVKD. With 2 bases clipped from V and 7 bases from J, the junction kept 6 bases outside the gene matches. The DNA of the CDR3 is TGTGCCATCAGTGAGAGCGGGAGGCAGGGTAATGAGCAGTTCTTC. Residues: CAISESGRQGNEQFF.

This chain uses TRBV5-1 with TRBJ1-2, with D hard to call. V dropped 4 bases and J dropped 5 bases, with 21 bases sitting between them. Per germline, CDR1 SGHRS and CDR2 YFSETQ. This CDR3 contains 16 residues. The CDR3 sequence is CASSPLGRNGGYGYTF. As DNA, the CDR3 is TGCGCCAGCAGCCCATTAGGCAGAAACGGCGGGTATGGCTACACCTTC.

The gene calls are TRBV7-2 and TRBJ2-1, with D perhaps matching TRBD1 or TRBD2 (6 bases each). The V end was cut by 3 bases, the J end by 8 bases, with 17 bases between. Germline lookup yields CDR1 SGHTA and CDR2 FQGNSA. CDR3 length: 15 amino acids. The CDR3 region has the DNA TGTGCCAGCAGCTTGGTGACAGGAGGGGGTTATGAGCAGTTCTTC. Amino acid sequence: CASSLVTGGGYEQFF.

This clone was seen once. CDR3: CASSPESYNEQFF. In nucleotides, the CDR3 is TGTGCCAGCTCACCAGAGTCCTACAATGAGCAGTTCTTC. V gene TRBV18 combines with J gene TRBJ2-1; D is unclear. This CDR3 has 13 residues. Germline loops: CDR1 KGHSH, CDR2 LQKENI. Trimming stripped 2 bases from V and 1 base from J, with 3 bases between.

The chain has TRBV19 and TRBJ2-3; a weak D match, TRBD2 (6 bases). The CDR3 contains 17 residues. Germline CDR1 reads LNHDA; CDR2 reads SQIVND (reference sequence). Trimming left V 0 bases short and J 1 base short, with 14 bases between. The CDR3 spells CASSIDGGARGTDTQYF. In nucleotides, the CDR3 is TGTGCCAGTAGTATAGACGGGGGTGCCCGGGGCACAGATACGCAGTATTTT.

V and J are TRBV6-5 and TRBJ1-1; D not resolved. Germline-derived CDR1 and CDR2 are MNHEY and SVGAGI. V gave up 4 bases and J gave up 2 bases, with 8 bases separating them. This CDR3 is 13 amino acids long. The CDR3 sequence is CASSFQTNTEAFF. CDR3 coding DNA: TGTGCCAGCAGTTTTCAGACTAACACTGAAGCTTTCTTT.

V is TRBV5-1 and J is TRBJ2-3, with D possibly being TRBD2 (5 bases). Germline values: CDR1 SGHRS, CDR2 YFSETQ. This CDR3 has 15 amino acids. V dropped 2 bases and J dropped 2 bases, with 12 bases sitting between them. CDR3 coding DNA: TGCGCCAGCAGCTTAGGCAGCGGACCCACAGATACGCAGTATTTT. The encoded protein is CASSLGSGPTDTQYF. Together with reference TRBV5-1 and TRBJ2-3, the CDR3 gives the full variable domain: KAGVTQTPRYLIKTRGQQVTLSCSPISGHRSVSWYQQTPGQGLQFLFEYFSETQRNKGNFPGRFSGRQFSNSRSEMNVSTLELGDSALYLCASSLGSGPTDTQYFGPGTRLTVL.

The chain links TRBV7-9 to TRBJ1-1, with a tentative D call TRBD1 (6 bases). The V gene's germline CDR1 is SEHNR and CDR2 FQNEAQ (reference sequence). This CDR3 region has 12 residues. The germline V and J ends were trimmed by 1 base and 10 bases, with 10 bases remaining between them. CDR3 nucleotides: TGTGCCAGCAGCTTAGTTCAGGGGAGAGCTTTCTTT. This sequence encodes CASSLVQGRAFF.

The rearrangement uses TRBV5-6 and TRBJ1-2; D not resolved. The CDR3 is 16 amino acids. The V end lost 4 bases, the J end lost 5 bases, and 21 bases lay between the germline ends. Germline values: CDR1 SGHDT, CDR2 YYEEEE. The CDR3 DNA is TGTGCCAGCAGCCCGGGAATGGCTAGGGTAGAGTATGGCTACACCTTC. Encoded protein: CASSPGMARVEYGYTF.

The chain uses TRBV6-4 and TRBJ2-7; the D gene could be TRBD1 or TRBD2 (5 bases each). The germline V and J ends were trimmed by 6 bases and 4 bases, with 19 bases remaining between them. CDR3 size: 15 residues. Per the germline V gene, CDR1 is MRHNA and CDR2 is SNTAGT. The CDR3 nucleotides read TGTGCCAGCAGACAAGGCCCAAGGGGAGCTTACGAGCAGTACTTC. Translation gives CASRQGPRGAYEQYF.

The V gene is TRBV4-1, the J gene TRBJ2-1; a weak D match, TRBD2 (5 bases). The CDR3 loop spans 16 amino acids. Germline V gene sequence: CDR1 MGHRA, CDR2 YSYEKL. The ends were cut back, 4 bases at V and 0 bases at J, with 13 bases in the middle. Written as DNA, the CDR3 is TGCGCCAGCAGCCTCGGACTTTTAAGCTCCTACAATGAGCAGTTCTTC. Protein: CASSLGLLSSYNEQFF.